Listed below are T cell receptor beta chains from one sample, sequenced in a study of monozygotic twins with cystic fibrosis. Sequencing was performed with immunoSEQ multiplex PCR; in TCRdb, only in-frame clones are kept and a portion is missing. Of 11,000 to 15,000 clones in the sample, 95% to 99% are singletons; the top ten hold around 0.42%. The source material was blood. These TCRs come from a girl aged 2 to 9 with cystic fibrosis. The CDR3 runs from the conserved cysteine through the conserved F or W. A D gene is named only where the DNA matches it firmly. For some rows the clone size is stated as once, few or many, or as a class when expanded; others skip it.

V: TRBV9; J: TRBJ2-7; size: -; D: TRBD2; CDR3: CASSPSGAPYEQYF; DNA: TGTGCCAGCAGCCCAAGCGGGGCTCCCTACGAGCAGTACTTC
V: TRBV4-3; J: TRBJ2-7; size: -; D: -; CDR3: CASSQDYGQSSYEQYF; DNA: TGCGCCAGCAGCCAAGATTACGGGCAGAGCTCCTACGAGCAGTACTTC
V: TRBV4-1; J: TRBJ1-3; size: -; D: -; CDR3: CASSQDRAGHSGNTIYF; DNA: TGCGCCAGCAGCCAAGATCGAGCAGGACACTCTGGAAACACCATATATTTT
V: TRBV30; J: TRBJ2-1; size: -; D: -; CDR3: CAWNQHGDYNEQFF; DNA: TGTGCCTGGAATCAGCATGGCGATTACAATGAGCAGTTCTTC
V: TRBV5-1; J: TRBJ2-1; size: -; D: TRBD2; CDR3: CASSGKSGRAPSEQFF; DNA: TGCGCCAGCAGCGGGAAGAGCGGGAGGGCCCCCAGTGAGCAGTTCTTC
V: TRBV5-1; J: TRBJ2-2; size: -; D: TRBD2; CDR3: CASTLTSGRLTGELFF; DNA: TGCGCCAGCACCCTGACTAGCGGGAGATTAACCGGGGAGCTGTTTTTT
V: TRBV2; J: TRBJ2-3; size: once; D: TRBD2; CDR3: CASSEGSAGGFTDTQYF; DNA: TGTGCCAGCAGTGAAGGATCTGCGGGAGGGTTCACAGATACGCAGTATTTT
V: TRBV9; J: TRBJ2-7; size: -; D: -; CDR3: CASSVAPAEAAYEQYF; DNA: TGTGCCAGCAGCGTAGCCCCAGCGGAAGCCGCCTACGAGCAGTACTTC
V: TRBV27; J: TRBJ2-1; size: once; D: TRBD1; CDR3: CASSLGTGGSYNEQFF; DNA: TGTGCCAGCAGCCTCGGGACAGGGGGCTCCTACAATGAGCAGTTCTTC
V: TRBV25-1; J: TRBJ2-3; size: -; D: TRBD2; CDR3: CASSEGRLAGADTQYF; DNA: TGTGCCAGCAGTGAAGGTCGGCTAGCGGGAGCAGATACGCAGTATTTT
V: TRBV5-6; J: TRBJ1-1; size: -; D: -; CDR3: CASSLVGSEAFF; DNA: TGTGCCAGCAGCTTGGTCGGAAGCGAAGCTTTCTTT
V: TRBV7-2; J: TRBJ1-1; size: -; D: TRBD1; CDR3: CASSFRTGMNTEAFF; DNA: TGTGCCAGCAGCTTCCGGACAGGGATGAACACTGAAGCTTTCTTT
V: TRBV5-1; J: TRBJ2-7; size: -; D: TRBD2; CDR3: CASSLVGLAGGSSYEQYF; DNA: TGCGCCAGCAGCTTGGTGGGACTAGCGGGGGGGAGCTCCTACGAGCAGTACTTC
V: TRBV6-1; J: TRBJ2-6; size: -; D: -; CDR3: CASSEDVAPYSSGANVLTF; DNA: TGTGCCAGCAGTGAAGACGTCGCCCCATACTCATCTGGGGCCAACGTCCTGACTTTC
V: TRBV6-1; J: TRBJ2-7; size: -; D: -; CDR3: CASRGKTGESYEQYF; DNA: TGTGCCAGCAGGGGAAAGACGGGGGAATCCTACGAGCAGTACTTC
V: TRBV7-2; J: TRBJ1-1; size: -; D: TRBD1; CDR3: CASSQGAATEAFF; DNA: TGTGCCAGCAGCCAGGGGGCGGCGACTGAAGCTTTCTTT
V: TRBV21-1; J: TRBJ1-1; size: -; D: -; CDR3: CASSKDLWDLNTEAFF; DNA: TGTGCCAGCAGCAAAGATCTATGGGATTTGAACACTGAAGCTTTCTTT
V: TRBV11-2; J: TRBJ2-7; size: -; D: -; CDR3: CASSQGANQQYF; DNA: TGTGCCAGCAGCCAGGGAGCCAACCAGCAATACTTC
V: TRBV4-1; J: TRBJ1-1; size: -; D: -; CDR3: CASSRGGNTEAFF; DNA: TGCGCCAGCAGCCGGGGAGGCAACACTGAAGCTTTCTTT
V: TRBV2; J: TRBJ2-1; size: -; D: TRBD1; CDR3: CASSPSPGTGNEQFF; DNA: TGTGCCAGCAGCCCTAGTCCCGGGACAGGGAATGAGCAGTTCTTC
V: TRBV19; J: TRBJ2-1; size: -; D: TRBD2; CDR3: CASSIRSSGRTPNEQFF; DNA: TGTGCCAGTAGTATTCGCTCTAGCGGGAGGACTCCAAATGAGCAGTTCTTC
V: TRBV6-5; J: TRBJ2-7; size: -; D: -; CDR3: CASSLLAVPYEQYF; DNA: TGTGCCAGCAGTTTGTTAGCGGTACCCTACGAGCAGTACTTC
V: TRBV15; J: TRBJ1-5; size: once; D: -; CDR3: CATSRDFAKTRYYSNQPQHF; DNA: TGTGCCACCAGCAGAGATTTCGCCAAGACTAGATATTATAGCAATCAGCCCCAGCATTTT
V: TRBV5-6; J: TRBJ2-1; size: -; D: TRBD2; CDR3: CASSLGLAGHNEQFF; DNA: TGTGCCAGCAGCCTGGGACTAGCGGGGCACAATGAGCAGTTCTTC
V: TRBV2; J: TRBJ2-1; size: -; D: TRBD2; CDR3: CASSLRLAGGGNEQFF; DNA: TGTGCCAGCAGTCTTAGACTAGCGGGAGGGGGGAATGAGCAGTTCTTC
V: TRBV19; J: TRBJ2-1; size: -; D: TRBD2; CDR3: CASSIASGGEQFF; DNA: TGTGCCAGTAGTATAGCTAGCGGCGGGGAGCAGTTCTTC
V: TRBV5-1; J: TRBJ2-7; size: -; D: -; CDR3: CASSFDSYEQYF; DNA: TGCGCCAGCAGCTTTGATTCCTACGAGCAGTACTTC
V: TRBV4-1; J: TRBJ2-7; size: -; D: -; CDR3: CASSQENEPVLNEQYF; DNA: TGCGCCAGCAGCCAAGAAAACGAACCCGTTCTTAACGAGCAGTACTTC